Given below is one T cell receptor beta chain in context. Trimming took 0 bases from V and 9 from J, leaving 12 bases between them. From germline, CDR1 is LGHDT and CDR2 YNNKEL (reference sequence). The length of the CDR3 is 13 residues. RNA, at roughly 0.45 to 1 ug, was reverse transcribed with random hexamers. The immunoSEQ assay covered 54 Vbeta and 13 Jbeta segments for CDR3. Using its own MiXCR run on the immunoSEQ multiplex PCR reads, TCRdb lists one record per CDR3 protein. Of around 99,000 distinct CDR3 sequences detected, roughly 95% appear once; the ten largest clones hold approximately 0.093%. Sequencing of TCR beta was carried out in blood CD8+ and CD4+ T cells. Matching for age and sex applied to the controls, who were healthy donors. This specimen comes from a study of CD8 T cells in Susac syndrome.

The J gene is TRBJ2-7, the V gene TRBV3-1, with D tentatively TRBD2 (6 bases). The material sequenced was CD4+ T cells from PBMCs. The clonotype originates from a human donor in good health. The CDR3 nucleotides read TGTGCCAGCAGCCAAGACGGGGGTCGTGTGCAGTACTTC. Protein: CASSQDGGRVQYF.